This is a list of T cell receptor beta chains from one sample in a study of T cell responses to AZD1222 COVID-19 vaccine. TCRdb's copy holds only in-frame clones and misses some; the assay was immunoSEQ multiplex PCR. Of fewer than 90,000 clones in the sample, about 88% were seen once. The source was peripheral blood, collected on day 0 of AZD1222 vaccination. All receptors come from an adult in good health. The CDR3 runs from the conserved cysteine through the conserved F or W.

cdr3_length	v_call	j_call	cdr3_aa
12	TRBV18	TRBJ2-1	CASSPPYNEQFF
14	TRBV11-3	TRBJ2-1	CASSLGQNYNEQFF
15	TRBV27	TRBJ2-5	CASSLMAGTVETQYF
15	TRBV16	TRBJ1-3	CASSPTTGAGNTIYF
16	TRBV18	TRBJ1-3	CASSPPQGNSGNTIYF
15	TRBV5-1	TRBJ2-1	CASSLDVSGNNEQFF
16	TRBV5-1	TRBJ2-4	CASSFFEHPPKNIQYF
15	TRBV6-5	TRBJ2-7	CASSVTSGRPYEQYF
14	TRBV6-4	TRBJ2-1	CASSETPTGGEQFF
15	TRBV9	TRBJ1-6	CASARNLVGNSPLHF
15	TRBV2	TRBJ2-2	CASRGSPGNTGELFF
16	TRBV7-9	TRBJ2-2	CAVTRGRPDSTGELFF
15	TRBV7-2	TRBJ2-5	CASSATRQSQETQYF
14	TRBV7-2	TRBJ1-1	CASSGSGGPTEAFF
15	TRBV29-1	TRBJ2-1	CSVDGTSGGAGEQFF
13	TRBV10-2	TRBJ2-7	CASSDPGDYEQYF
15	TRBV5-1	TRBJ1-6	CASSLEAPGNSPLHF
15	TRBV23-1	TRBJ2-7	CASSQSTGDLDEQYF
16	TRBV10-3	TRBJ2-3	CATLGTSGGSTDTQYF
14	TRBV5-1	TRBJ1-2	CASRTDPGEGGYTF
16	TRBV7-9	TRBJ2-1	CASSPLRAAFDNEQFF
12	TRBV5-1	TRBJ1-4	CASSSLNEKLFF
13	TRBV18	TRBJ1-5	CASSDRVEQPQHF
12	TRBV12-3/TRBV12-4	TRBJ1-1	CASSGTNTEAFF
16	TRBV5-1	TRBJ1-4	CASSVDRGTTNEKLFF
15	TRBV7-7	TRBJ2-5	CASSLGHPPQETQYF
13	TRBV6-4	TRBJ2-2	CASRGTGTGELFF
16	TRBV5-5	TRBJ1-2	CASSLNTRDNNYGYTF
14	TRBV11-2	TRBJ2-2	CASVSERQTGELFF